The clone carrying this TCR beta chain came up a few times. Its antigen remains unknown. This record belongs to a study of beta chain features in type 1 diabetes. The overall study: The samples had 107,917,701 sorted cells examined in all.

Since all of the isolated RNA was reverse transcribed, expressed TCRB transcripts were what got sequenced. Sequencing was performed with immunoSEQ multiplex PCR; in TCRdb, only in-frame clones are kept and a portion is missing. Of approximately 730,000 clones in the sample, 13% were seen once. Overall study results and limits: Type 1 diabetes patients had moderately but significantly shorter TCRB CDR3s in all four CD4+ subsets.

The CDR3 runs 15 residues. The V gene's germline CDR1 is ENHRY and CDR2 SYGVKD. J gave up 0 bases and V 7 bases, and 8 bases lay outside the gene matches. Material for sequencing was naive CD4+ T cells from blood. The receptor's source is a young man with type 1 diabetes. This chain connects TRBV10-3 to TRBJ1-1; 7 nucleotides align to TRBD1. CDR3 DNA sequence: TGTGCCATCAAGAGGACAGGCCCCATGAACACTGAAGCTTTCTTT. This sequence encodes CAIKRTGPMNTEAFF.